The sequence of this T cell receptor beta chain was determined in a study of breast tumors, draining lymph nodes, adjacent tissues. Study findings and constraints: Tumor TCR diversity was below lymph nodes but above nontumor tissue.

On this clonotype: Its antigen remains unidentified.

TCRdb re-derived calls from the multiplex PCR reads in MiXCR, one entry per CDR3 protein. The repertoire holds about 9,000 distinct CDR3 sequences, with under 50% as singletons. The TCR comes from a female donor with breast cancer. Some clones in this sample may be carry-over from other donors' samples. Sample: tumor-adjacent breast tissue.

DNA for the CDR3: TGTGCCAGCAGCATGAGTGGGGGCGCGGAGACCCAGTACTTC. As protein: CASSMSGGAETQYF. The chain links TRBV11-3 to TRBJ2-7, with D maybe TRBD1 (6 bases). The J call may not be correct, given that the DNA end is closer to TRBJ2-5. The CDR3 extends over 14 amino acids. Germline V lookup: CDR1 SGHNT, CDR2 YENEEA.